This is a list of T cell receptor beta chains from one sample in a study of blood T cell repertoires in COVID-19. Using immunoSEQ multiplex PCR, the repertoire was profiled, and TCRdb retains in-frame clones only, with some absent. The data hold approximately 210,000 clones, with under 90% observed a single time. The sample taken for sequencing was PBMCs or T cells enriched from blood (not recorded which). These receptors came from a woman in her fifties or sixties with acute COVID-19. Each CDR3 is given with its conserved first and last residue. D genes are given only for firm matches. Size is omitted from some rows. Given values are once, few, many or a class for expanded clones.

D gene	V gene	J gene	CDR3 length	clone size	CDR3 DNA	CDR3 protein
NA	TRBV3-1/TRBV3-2	TRBJ2-3	12	NA	TGTGCCAGCCGCCGGAGTTTGGATACGCAGTATTTT	CASRRSLDTQYF
NA	TRBV12-3/TRBV12-4	TRBJ1-1	12	NA	TGTGCCAGCAGAGCCAGGGGTTCTGAAGCTTTCTTT	CASRARGSEAFF
TRBD2	TRBV19	TRBJ2-5	16	NA	TGTGCCCTACCGGGACTAGCGGGGTCCGTAAAAGAGACCCAGTACTTC	CALPGLAGSVKETQYF
TRBD2	TRBV6-6	TRBJ2-7	15	NA	TGTGCCAGCAGTTACGCGGCGGGAGATTCCTACGAGCAGTACTTC	CASSYAAGDSYEQYF
NA	TRBV11-3	TRBJ2-7	16	NA	TGTGCCAGCAGCTTTAAGGACGGGACAACGTCCTACGAGCAGTACTTC	CASSFKDGTTSYEQYF
TRBD1	TRBV29-1	TRBJ1-1	12	NA	TGCAGCGTAGGACAGGTGAACACTGAAGCTTTCTTT	CSVGQVNTEAFF
TRBD1	TRBV18	TRBJ1-5	16	few	TGTGCCAGCTCACCACAGGGACAGGGGAGCAATCAGCCCCAGCATTTT	CASSPQGQGSNQPQHF
NA	TRBV5-4	TRBJ2-3	17	NA	TGTGCCAGCAGCTTGCCCTACCCGGGACAAAGCACAGATACGCAGTATTTT	CASSLPYPGQSTDTQYF
TRBD1	TRBV6-5	TRBJ2-5	14	NA	TGTGCCAGCAGTTATCCGACAGGGAAAGAGACCCAGTACTTC	CASSYPTGKETQYF
NA	TRBV5-1	TRBJ2-7	14	NA	TGCGCCAGCAGTCCCCGGGACACCTACTACGAGCAGTACTTC	CASSPRDTYYEQYF
NA	TRBV21-1	TRBJ1-5	16	NA	TGTGCCGGGCCAGGCAGGGGGCGCGATAGCAATCAGCCCCAGCATTTT	CAGPGRGRDSNQPQHF
NA	TRBV6-5	TRBJ1-1	13	NA	TGTGCCAGCAACCGAGGGGGGAACACTGAAGCTTTCTTT	CASNRGGNTEAFF
NA	TRBV28	TRBJ2-3	12	NA	TGTGCCAGCGGAGAGGGCACAGATACGCAGTATTTT	CASGEGTDTQYF
TRBD2	TRBV6-1	TRBJ2-1	17	NA	TGTGCCAGCAGTGAGGGGACTAGCCCTAGAGGGTACAATGAGCAGTTCTTC	CASSEGTSPRGYNEQFF
TRBD1	TRBV7-9	TRBJ2-7	14	NA	TGTGCCAGCAGCTTGGTCCAGGGGGCGGACGAGCAGTACTTC	CASSLVQGADEQYF
NA	TRBV4-2	TRBJ2-5	13	NA	TGTGCCAGCAGCCCCGAGATCGAGGAGACCCAGTACTTC	CASSPEIEETQYF
TRBD1	TRBV28	TRBJ2-1	14	NA	TGTGCCAGCAGTAGCATAAGACAGGGACATGAGCAGTTCTTC	CASSSIRQGHEQFF
NA	TRBV5-5	TRBJ1-1	16	NA	TGTGCCAGCAGCTTAACTCCGGGACACATGAACACTGAAGCTTTCTTT	CASSLTPGHMNTEAFF
TRBD1	TRBV29-1	TRBJ1-1	14	NA	TGCAGCGTCGCACAGGGGTCCATGAACACTGAAGCTTTCTTT	CSVAQGSMNTEAFF
NA	TRBV27	TRBJ2-7	14	NA	TGTGCCAGCAGTTTACGACAGGAGGCTTACGAGCAGTACTTC	CASSLRQEAYEQYF
TRBD1	TRBV28	TRBJ1-3	16	NA	TGTGCCAGCAGTTTACCGGGACAGGGGACTGGAAACACCATATATTTT	CASSLPGQGTGNTIYF
NA	TRBV9	TRBJ1-6	17	NA	TGTGCCAGCAGCGTAGCTACGTTGGGGGGAGGGTATTCACCCCTCCACTTT	CASSVATLGGGYSPLHF
NA	TRBV3-1/TRBV3-2	TRBJ2-2	17	NA	TGTGCCAGCAGCCAAGAAAAGGGCAGGGCGAACACCGGGGAGCTGTTTTTT	CASSQEKGRANTGELFF
TRBD1	TRBV18	TRBJ1-2	13	few	TGTGCCAGCTCACCCAACAGGGGGCGCGGCTACACCTTC	CASSPNRGRGYTF
TRBD1	TRBV6-2/TRBV6-3	TRBJ1-5	16	NA	TGTGCCAGCAGTTACCCAGGACAGGGCTTAGATCAGCCCCAGCATTTT	CASSYPGQGLDQPQHF
NA	TRBV19	TRBJ2-3	17	NA	TGTGCCAGTAGTACCAACCCGGGGGAGTCGAGCACAGATACGCAGTATTTT	CASSTNPGESSTDTQYF
NA	TRBV29-1	TRBJ1-4	14	NA	TGCAGCGTTGCTCCGGGGGGATTTGGGGAAAAACTGTTTTTT	CSVAPGGFGEKLFF
NA	TRBV4-3	TRBJ2-7	18	NA	TGCGCCAGCAGCCATCACTTAGGTGAAGGGGCCAATTCCTACGAGCAGTACTTC	CASSHHLGEGANSYEQYF
NA	TRBV30	TRBJ1-5	13	NA	TGTGCCTGGAGTTCTAATAGCAATCAGCCCCAGCATTTT	CAWSSNSNQPQHF
NA	TRBV5-1	TRBJ2-2	16	NA	TGCGCCAGCAGCTTGTCCGGGACACCAAACACCGGGGAGCTGTTTTTT	CASSLSGTPNTGELFF
NA	TRBV27	TRBJ2-2	13	NA	TGTGCCAGCAGTACGGGATTCACCGGGGAGCTGTTTTTT	CASSTGFTGELFF
NA	TRBV19	TRBJ1-2	11	NA	TGTGCCAGTTTTACATCGAGGGGCTACACCTTC	CASFTSRGYTF
TRBD1	TRBV13	TRBJ1-3	16	NA	TGTGCCAGCAGGGCCTCCGGGACAGGGTCTGGAAACACCATATATTTT	CASRASGTGSGNTIYF
NA	TRBV5-1	TRBJ1-6	14	NA	TGCGCCAGCAGCGCTGAGCAGGGAATTTCACCCCTCCACTTT	CASSAEQGISPLHF
NA	TRBV12-3/TRBV12-4	TRBJ1-5	12	NA	TGTGCCACCAAGAAAGGGGAACAGCCCCAGCATTTT	CATKKGEQPQHF
NA	TRBV7-9	TRBJ1-2	13	once	TGTGCCAGCAGCTTAGTACAGACCTATGGCTACACCTTC	CASSLVQTYGYTF
NA	TRBV18	TRBJ1-1	13	NA	TGTGCCAGCTCAGTAGGGGTGCGCACTGAAGCTTTCTTT	CASSVGVRTEAFF
NA	TRBV4-1	TRBJ1-1	14	NA	TGCGCCAGCAGCCAAGGACTAGGGGTTCTTGCAGCTTTCTTT	CASSQGLGVLAAFF
TRBD1	TRBV4-1	TRBJ1-1	14	NA	TGCGCCAGCAGCCAAGCGACAGGGACCACTGAAGCTTTCTTT	CASSQATGTTEAFF
NA	TRBV12-3/TRBV12-4	TRBJ1-2	13	NA	TGTGCCAGCAGCGGGGGACCCTTGGGGGGCTACACCTTC	CASSGGPLGGYTF
NA	TRBV6-5	TRBJ2-2	15	many	TGTGCCAGCAGTTACTCCGCTGGAGGAGCCGGGGAGCTGTTTTTT	CASSYSAGGAGELFF